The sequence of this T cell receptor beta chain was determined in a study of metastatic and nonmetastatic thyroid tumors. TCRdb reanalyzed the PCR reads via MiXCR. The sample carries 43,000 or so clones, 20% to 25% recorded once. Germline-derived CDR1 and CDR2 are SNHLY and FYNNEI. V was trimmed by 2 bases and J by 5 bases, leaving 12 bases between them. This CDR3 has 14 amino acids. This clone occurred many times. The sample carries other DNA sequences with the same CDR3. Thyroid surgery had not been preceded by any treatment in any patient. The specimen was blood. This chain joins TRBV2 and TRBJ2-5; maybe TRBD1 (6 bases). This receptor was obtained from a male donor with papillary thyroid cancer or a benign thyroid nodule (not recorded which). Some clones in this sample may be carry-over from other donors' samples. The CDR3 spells CASSEQGRGETQYF. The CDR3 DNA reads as TGTGCCAGCAGTGAACAGGGGCGAGGGGAGACCCAGTACTTC.